These 29 T cell receptor beta chains came from one sample sequenced in a study of technical replicates of blood from four donors. Data came from immunoSEQ multiplex PCR; TCRdb stores just in-frame clones and leaves some out. The data show 70,000 to 85,000 clones, about 90% seen once. Sequencing was carried out using T cells isolated from PBMCs. All receptors derive from a human donor in good health.

The chain recombines TRBV19 with TRBJ2-3, with D possibly matching TRBD2 (6 bases). CDR1 is LNHDA and CDR2 is SQIVND in the germline V gene (reference sequence). The CDR3 totals 15 residues. V shed 7 bases and J shed 0 bases, with 14 bases lying between them. CDR3 in amino acids: CASTETAGSTDTQYF. DNA of the CDR3: TGTGCCAGTACCGAAACAGCGGGTAGCACAGATACGCAGTATTTT.

This sequence joins TRBV30 and TRBJ2-7, with D uncertain. The V end lost 1 base, the J end lost 0 bases, and 13 bases lay between the germline ends. The CDR3 covers 15 residues. In germline, CDR1 is GTSNPN, CDR2 SVGIG (reference sequence). The CDR3 region is CAWSGSQRSSYEQYF. The CDR3 DNA follows: TGTGCCTGGAGTGGATCTCAGAGGAGCTCCTACGAGCAGTACTTC.

This clone was found once. The gene calls are TRBV10-1 and TRBJ1-1, with 9 bases that match TRBD1. The CDR3 sequence is 15 residues long. V trimming: 0 bases; J trimming: 5 bases; junction bases outside the gene matches: 4. Germline values: CDR1 WNHNN, CDR2 SYGVQD (reference sequence). The CDR3 DNA is TGCGCCAGCAGTGAGTCGAACAGGGGGCCAACTGAAGCTTTCTTT. Translating it yields CASSESNRGPTEAFF.

The V and J genes are TRBV5-1 and TRBJ1-1; D may be TRBD1 (6 bases). CDR1 is SGHRS and CDR2 is YFSETQ in the germline V gene. This CDR3 spans 16 amino acids. V lost 4 bases and J 2 bases, leaving 18 bases between the germline ends. In DNA form, the CDR3 reads TGCGCCAGCAGCGCAGACAGGACCGGAGTCAACACTGAAGCTTTCTTT. Protein: CASSADRTGVNTEAFF.

The V and J genes are TRBV29-1 and TRBJ2-5; 8 nucleotides match TRBD1. Germline assignment: CDR1 SQVTM and CDR2 ANQGSEA. The trim removed 4 bases at V and 2 bases at J, leaving 15 bases unmatched. CDR3 size: 17 residues. CDR3 protein: CSVVNSVVGDRQETQYF. CDR3 DNA: TGCAGCGTTGTGAACTCCGTTGTGGGGGACAGGCAAGAGACCCAGTACTTC. The full variable domain, rest sourced from reference TRBV29-1 and TRBJ2-5, is SAVISQKPSRDICQRGTSLTIQCQVDSQVTMMFWYRQQPGQSLTLIATANQGSEATYESGFVIDKFPISRPNLTFSTLTVSNMSPEDSSIYLCSVVNSVVGDRQETQYFGPGTRLLVL.

The chain uses TRBV7-9 and TRBJ2-7, with TRBD2 matching 7 bases. The CDR3 loop spans 14 amino acids. CDR1 is SEHNR and CDR2 is FQNEAQ in the germline V gene (reference sequence). V trimming: 5 bases; J trimming: 2 bases; junction bases outside the gene matches: 6. CDR3 nucleotide sequence: TGTGCCAGCAGCGCCCGGGAGGCCCCCTACGAGCAGTACTTC. It yields the protein CASSAREAPYEQYF. The full variable domain, its missing parts supplied by reference TRBV7-9 and TRBJ2-7, is DTGVSQNPRHKITKRGQNVTFRCDPISEHNRLYWYRQTLGQGPEFLTYFQNEAQLEKSRLLSDRFSAERPKGSFSTLEIQRTEQGDSAMYLCASSAREAPYEQYFGPGTRLTVT.

The chain has TRBV28 and TRBJ1-1, with D perhaps matching TRBD1 (5 bases). The CDR3 runs 15 residues. Looked up from germline, CDR1 is MDHEN and CDR2 is SYDVKM. The germline V and J ends were trimmed by 5 bases and 6 bases, with 19 bases remaining between them. CDR3 in amino acids: CASSPVTVRSAEAFF. The CDR3 DNA sequence: TGTGCCAGCAGTCCGGTGACAGTAAGGTCGGCTGAAGCTTTCTTT.

This chain links TRBV7-9 with TRBJ2-5; TRBD1 matches 11 bases. Germline V CDR1 and CDR2: SEHNR, FQNEAQ (reference sequence). The CDR3 loop spans 16 amino acids. The J segment lost 5 bases and the V segment lost 3 bases, leaving 8 bases of the junction unmatched. CDR3: CASSFPDRGLRETQYF. CDR3 DNA sequence: TGTGCCAGCAGCTTCCCGGACAGGGGGCTAAGGGAGACCCAGTACTTC.

The rearrangement links TRBV7-2 to TRBJ2-3; TRBD2 aligns across 7 bases. Germline V gives CDR1 SGHTA, CDR2 FQGNSA. The V segment lost 2 bases and the J segment 4 bases; nucleotides outside the gene matches: 0. CDR3 length equals 13 residues. The CDR3 sequence: CASSLLAADTQYF. The CDR3 DNA follows: TGTGCCAGCAGCTTACTAGCGGCAGATACGCAGTATTTT.

The chain couples TRBV11-2 to TRBJ1-2; D is unclear. Germline V gives CDR1 SGHAT, CDR2 FQNNGV. The CDR3 totals 14 residues. V lost 1 base and J 1 base, leaving 7 bases between the germline ends. For the CDR3, the DNA is TGTGCCAGCAGCTTAGTTCAGATTAACTATGGCTACACCTTC. Its protein product is CASSLVQINYGYTF.

Only one count was recorded for this clone. V usage is TRBV29-1 and J usage is TRBJ1-3; 12 bases align to TRBD1. Germline V gene sequence: CDR1 SQVTM, CDR2 ANQGSEA. Germline trimming cut 4 bases from V and 9 bases from J; bases unmatched to any gene: 10. This CDR3 region has 15 residues. The CDR3 region has the DNA TGCAGCGTTGGGGGACAGGGGGCACCCGGGGTCACCATATATTTT. Translating gives CSVGGQGAPGVTIYF.

J is TRBJ2-7 and V is TRBV25-1; D might be TRBD1 (5 bases). Germline V gene data show CDR1 as MGHDK and CDR2 as SYGVNS. Trimming cost V 2 bases and J 0 bases, with 5 bases left between them. The CDR3 covers 13 residues. CDR3 sequence reads: CASSETGSYEQYF. The CDR3 coding sequence is TGTGCCAGCAGTGAAACAGGCTCCTACGAGCAGTACTTC.

J is TRBJ2-1 and V is TRBV7-3, with D possibly being TRBD2 (6 bases). CDR3 length equals 14 residues. CDR1 and CDR2 (germline): SGHTA, FQGTGA. V lost 5 bases, J lost 1 base, and 9 bases lay in between. CDR3 region: CASSVSGSYNEQFF. The CDR3 DNA follows: TGTGCCAGCAGCGTAAGCGGGTCCTACAATGAGCAGTTCTTC. Full variable domain (missing parts from reference TRBV7-3 and TRBJ2-1): GAGVSQTPSNKVTEKGKYVELRCDPISGHTALYWYRQSLGQGPEFLIYFQGTGAADDSGLPNDRFFAVRPEGSVSTLKIQRTERGDSAVYLCASSVSGSYNEQFFGPGTRLTVL.

This sequence joins TRBV2 and TRBJ1-5, with D unresolved. The CDR3 is made up of 12 amino acids. Germline lookup yields CDR1 SNHLY and CDR2 FYNNEI. V was cut by 7 bases and J by 0 bases, with 4 bases left in between. CDR3 region: CASTYSNQPQHF. CDR3 DNA: TGTGCCAGCACCTATAGCAATCAGCCCCAGCATTTT.

This sequence joins TRBV19 and TRBJ2-1; 13 bases match TRBD2. The CDR3 contains 15 residues. Germline lookup yields CDR1 LNHDA and CDR2 SQIVND (reference sequence). The V and J ends lost 10 bases and 9 bases, in that order; junction bases with no gene match: 12. The CDR3 loop reads CATSTGLAGIFEQFF. DNA of the CDR3: TGTGCCACTTCTACGGGACTAGCGGGAATTTTTGAGCAGTTCTTC.

The chain recombines TRBV20-1 with TRBJ2-7, with D unclear. V lost 4 bases and J 3 bases, leaving 7 bases between the germline ends. Germline-derived CDR1 and CDR2 are DFQATT and SNEGSKA (reference sequence). The CDR3 runs to 11 residues. DNA of the CDR3: TGCAGTGCTAACGGTCTCTACGAGCAGTACTTC. Amino acid sequence: CSANGLYEQYF.

J is TRBJ1-1 and V is TRBV9; the match to TRBD1 covers 11 bases. The CDR3 has 16 residues. From germline, CDR1 is SGDLS and CDR2 YYNGEE. After removal of 2 bases from V and 3 bases from J, the junction contained 6 bases not matched to a gene. The CDR3 reads CASSVGGQGAYTEAFF. The CDR3 region has the DNA TGTGCCAGCAGCGTGGGAGGACAGGGGGCTTACACTGAAGCTTTCTTT.

The CDR3 DNA is TGTGCCAGCAGTTACACCGAGGTAGCCTACGAGCAGTACTTC. This encodes CASSYTEVAYEQYF. The chain recombines TRBV6-6 with TRBJ2-7; D gene unclear. The CDR3 length is 14 residues. Germline-derived CDR1 and CDR2 are MNHNY and SVGAGI (reference sequence). Deletions cut 2 bases from V and 2 bases from J, with 10 bases between.

V gene TRBV15 combines with J gene TRBJ2-5, with 8 bases identical to TRBD1. The V gene end was trimmed by 3 bases and the J gene end by 5 bases; junction bases not matched to a gene: 8. CDR3 length equals 15 residues. CDR1 is LNHNV, CDR2 YYDKDF, per germline (reference sequence). The CDR3 region is CATSSGQGLAETQYF. The CDR3 nucleotides read TGTGCCACCAGCAGTGGACAGGGATTGGCTGAGACCCAGTACTTC.

This clone came up once. The chain combines TRBV20-1 with TRBJ2-7; possibly TRBD2 for D (6 bases). Germline V lookup: CDR1 DFQATT, CDR2 SNEGSKA (reference sequence). V was cut by 7 bases and J by 3 bases, with 10 bases left in between. CDR3 length: 11 amino acids. CDR3 in amino acids: CSGAGFYEQYF. CDR3 bases: TGCAGTGGAGCGGGCTTCTACGAGCAGTACTTC.

The chain couples TRBV7-9 to TRBJ2-1; 8 bases agree with TRBD1. The germline V gene encodes CDR1 SEHNR and CDR2 FQNEAQ (reference sequence). Germline trimming cut 11 bases from V and 16 bases from J; bases unmatched to any gene: 10. The CDR3 is 10 residues long. The CDR3 DNA reads TGTGCCTGGGAGGCAGGGGGCGCTTTCTTC. It encodes CAWEAGGAFF. Full variable domain (remainder filled in from reference TRBV7-9 and TRBJ2-1): DTGVSQNPRHKITKRGQNVTFRCDPISEHNRLYWYRQTLGQGPEFLTYFQNEAQLEKSRLLSDRFSAERPKGSFSTLEIQRTEQGDSAMYLCAWEAGGAFFGPGTRLTVL.

The genes are TRBV10-3 and TRBJ2-1; D ambiguous. Deletions cut 10 bases from V and 0 bases from J, with 10 bases between. CDR1 and CDR2 from the germline V gene are ENHRY and SYGVKD. The CDR3 covers 13 residues. Here the CDR3 DNA reads TGTGCCAGAAGCGTAGACTCCTACAATGAGCAGTTCTTC. Amino acids: CARSVDSYNEQFF.

This clone was found once. This chain uses TRBV27 with TRBJ2-1; TRBD1 matches 12 bases. Germline V gene data show CDR1 as MNHEY and CDR2 as SMNVEV (reference sequence). This CDR3 has 16 amino acids. The junction had 7 bases not matched to a gene; V was cut back by 3 bases and J by 7 bases. The CDR3 DNA reads as TGTGCCAGCAGTTTGACCCGGGACAGGGGGCGGAATGAGCAGTTCTTC. Translating it yields CASSLTRDRGRNEQFF.

J is TRBJ1-1 and V is TRBV11-2; TRBD1 is a possible D gene (5 bases). CDR3 length: 14 residues. The germline V gene has CDR1 SGHAT and CDR2 FQNNGV. V lost 6 bases and J 3 bases, leaving 14 bases between the germline ends. CDR3 sequence (DNA): TGTGCCAGCAGATCGCTGTGGGGCGACACTGAAGCTTTCTTT. Amino acids: CASRSLWGDTEAFF.

Written as DNA, the CDR3 is TGTGCCAGCAGTTTGTCCAAGCTCCCATACAATGAGCAGTTCTTC. Translating it yields CASSLSKLPYNEQFF. The chain joins TRBV28 to TRBJ2-1; D is uncertain. Trimming cost V 3 bases and J 4 bases, with 13 bases left between them. This CDR3 contains 15 residues. Per germline, CDR1 MDHEN and CDR2 SYDVKM.

The chain carries TRBV4-3 and TRBJ1-2, with 9 bases matching TRBD1. The CDR3 is 16 amino acids. CDR1 LGHNA and CDR2 YSLEER come from the germline V gene. The ends lost 0 bases at V and 4 bases at J; junction bases unmatched: 6. DNA for the CDR3: TGCGCCAGCAGCCAAGAATCGGGACAGGGACCCTATGGCTACACCTTC. Translated: CASSQESGQGPYGYTF.

This chain links TRBV30 with TRBJ2-2, with no clear D. The V gene's germline CDR1 is GTSNPN and CDR2 SVGIG (reference sequence). The CDR3 contains 12 residues. CDR3 DNA sequence: TGTGCTCATGGAGCATTAGCCGGGGAGCTGTTTTTT. It specifies CAHGALAGELFF.

This rearrangement joins TRBV29-1 to TRBJ2-7, with 8 bases lining up with TRBD2. CDR1 is SQVTM, CDR2 ANQGSEA, per germline. The CDR3 spans 14 residues. Trimming cost V 5 bases and J 3 bases; bases outside gene matches: 9. The CDR3 loop is CSVSPSGTSYEQYF. CDR3 DNA sequence: TGCAGCGTTTCCCCCTCCGGGACTAGCTACGAGCAGTACTTC.

DNA of the CDR3: TGCGCCAGCAGCCAAGCCGGGAGGGGGGGGCGAGATACGCAGTATTTT. It codes for CASSQAGRGGRDTQYF. This rearrangement joins TRBV4-3 to TRBJ2-3; 8 nucleotides agree with TRBD2. The CDR3 consists of 16 residues. Germline V gives CDR1 LGHNA, CDR2 YSLEER. J lost 5 bases, V lost 1 base, and 8 bases had no gene match.